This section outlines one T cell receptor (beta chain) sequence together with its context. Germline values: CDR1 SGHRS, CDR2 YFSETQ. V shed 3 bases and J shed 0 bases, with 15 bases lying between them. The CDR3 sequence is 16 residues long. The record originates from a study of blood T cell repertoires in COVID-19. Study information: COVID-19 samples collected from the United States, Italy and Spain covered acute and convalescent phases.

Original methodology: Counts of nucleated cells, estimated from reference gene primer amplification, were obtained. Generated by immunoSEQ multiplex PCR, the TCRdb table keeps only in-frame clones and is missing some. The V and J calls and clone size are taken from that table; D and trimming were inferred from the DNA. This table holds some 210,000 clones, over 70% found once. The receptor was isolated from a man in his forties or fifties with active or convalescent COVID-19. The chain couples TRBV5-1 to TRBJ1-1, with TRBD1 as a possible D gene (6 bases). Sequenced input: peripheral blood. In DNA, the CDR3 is TGCGCCAGCAGCTCGGACAGCATTAACATGAACACTGAAGCTTTCTTT. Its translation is CASSSDSINMNTEAFF.